Listed here are 28 T cell receptor beta chains from one sample, sequenced in a study of blood T cell repertoires in COVID-19. The table came from immunoSEQ multiplex PCR; TCRdb's copy has only in-frame clones and leaves some out. The data contain 70,000 or so clones, 85% of them singletons. Source material: peripheral blood. The receptors shown here come from an older man with acute or convalescent COVID-19.

The V and J genes are TRBV30 and TRBJ1-6; D gene unclear. CDR1 GTSNPN and CDR2 SVGIG come from the germline V gene (reference sequence). There are 14 residues in the CDR3. Trimming took off 1 base at V and 0 bases at J, with 4 bases between the two ends. In DNA form, the CDR3 reads TGTGCCTGGAGTGACAGCTCCTATAATTCACCCCTCCACTTT. Encoded protein: CAWSDSSYNSPLHF.

This chain connects TRBV25-1 to TRBJ1-2; 11 nucleotides align to TRBD1. Germline V gene sequence: CDR1 MGHDK, CDR2 SYGVNS. Trimming cost V 4 bases and J 3 bases; bases outside gene matches: 7. This CDR3 comprises 16 residues. The CDR3: CASSATGTGGDYGYTF. The CDR3 DNA reads TGTGCCAGCAGTGCGACCGGGACAGGGGGGGACTATGGCTACACCTTC.

The chain is built from TRBV2 and TRBJ1-6, with a possible D match to TRBD1 (5 bases). This CDR3 is built from 13 residues. The V and J ends lost 11 bases and 10 bases respectively, with 18 bases between them. Germline-derived CDR1 and CDR2 are SNHLY and FYNNEI. The CDR3 DNA is TGTGCCTCAAAAGGGCAGGGAGGCTCACCCCTCCACTTT. Its protein is CASKGQGGSPLHF.

This sequence joins TRBV18 and TRBJ1-1; D is perhaps TRBD1 (5 bases). The CDR3 runs to 13 residues. Germline V gene sequence: CDR1 KGHSH, CDR2 LQKENI. Trimming took 4 bases from V and 6 from J, leaving 12 bases between them. The CDR3 loop reads CASSLTLQAEAFF. The DNA for the CDR3 is TGTGCCAGCTCACTAACGTTACAGGCTGAAGCTTTCTTT.

The chain has TRBV25-1 and TRBJ2-1; maybe TRBD1 (5 bases). The V end was cut by 4 bases, the J end by 9 bases, with 13 bases between. The CDR3 extends over 13 amino acids. Germline values: CDR1 MGHDK, CDR2 SYGVNS. The CDR3 DNA follows: TGTGCCAGCAGTGGTCATGGAAGGGGTGAGCAGTTCTTC. As protein: CASSGHGRGEQFF.

This sequence joins TRBV30 and TRBJ1-1; possibly TRBD1 for D (5 bases). The CDR3 sequence is 12 residues long. CDR1 is GTSNPN, CDR2 SVGIG, per germline (reference sequence). Trimming left V 2 bases short and J 4 bases short, with 8 bases between. The CDR3 bases are TGTGCCTGGAGTTGGAGGGGCACTGAAGCTTTCTTT. As protein: CAWSWRGTEAFF. Full variable domain (rest looked up from reference TRBV30 and TRBJ1-1): SQTIHQWPATLVQPVGSPLSLECTVEGTSNPNLYWYRQAAGRGLQLLFYSVGIGQISSEVPQNLSASRPQDRQFILSSKKLLLSDSGFYLCAWSWRGTEAFFGQGTRLTVV.

This chain uses TRBV7-2 with TRBJ1-4; D might be TRBD1 (6 bases). CDR1 and CDR2 (germline): SGHTA, FQGNSA. V dropped 3 bases and J dropped 4 bases, with 12 bases sitting between them. There are 15 residues in the CDR3. Here the CDR3 reads CASSLQQGFNEKLFF. As DNA, the CDR3 is TGTGCCAGCAGCTTGCAACAGGGATTTAATGAAAAACTGTTTTTT.

The CDR3 loop is CASSPWTGPPPYEQYF. For the CDR3, the DNA is TGTGCCAGCAGTCCCTGGACAGGCCCCCCACCCTACGAGCAGTACTTC. The chain carries TRBV28 and TRBJ2-7, with 7 nucleotides matching TRBD1. Germline V lookup: CDR1 MDHEN, CDR2 SYDVKM. The CDR3 loop spans 16 amino acids. V was clipped by 5 bases and J by 2 bases; unmatched bases: 12. The full variable domain, completed using reference TRBV28 and TRBJ2-7, is DVKVTQSSRYLVKRTGEKVFLECVQDMDHENMFWYRQDPGLGLRLIYFSYDVKMKEKGDIPEGYSVSREKKERFSLILESASTNQTSMYLCASSPWTGPPPYEQYFGPGTRLTVT.

This clone was recorded only once. The chain combines TRBV10-3 with TRBJ2-3; D not resolved. The CDR3 has 12 amino acids. Germline CDR1 is ENHRY and CDR2 is SYGVKD. V was clipped by 7 bases and J by 1 base, with 6 bases between them. CDR3 region: CAITPGTDTQYF. The CDR3 region has the DNA TGTGCCATCACACCGGGCACAGATACGCAGTATTTT.

The chain carries TRBV10-3 and TRBJ2-7, with 10 bases that match TRBD1. This CDR3 is 19 amino acids long. The germline gives CDR1 ENHRY, CDR2 SYGVKD. The V segment lost 2 bases and the J segment 0 bases; nucleotides outside the gene matches: 13. In DNA, the CDR3 is TGTGCCATCAGTGAGCCAACGACTTCCGGGACAGGGGCCTCCTACGAGCAGTACTTC. Translation gives CAISEPTTSGTGASYEQYF.

Here the CDR3 DNA reads TGTGCCAGCAGCTTAGCGGTCACTTCCGGGACAGGGACCTACGAGCAGTACTTC. This codes for CASSLAVTSGTGTYEQYF. The J gene is TRBJ2-7, the V gene TRBV7-8, with 9 positions matching TRBD1. Losses at the gene ends were 0 bases for V and 2 bases for J; bases not matched to a gene: 11. This CDR3 comprises 18 residues. Germline values: CDR1 SGHVS, CDR2 FQNEAQ.

The J gene is TRBJ2-1, the V gene TRBV5-1; TRBD1 matches at 9 bases. V lost 1 base to trimming and J lost 8 bases; unmatched junction nucleotides: 4. The CDR3 totals 14 residues. The germline V gene encodes CDR1 SGHRS and CDR2 YFSETQ. The CDR3 spells CASSLSGQGHEQFF. The CDR3 DNA follows: TGCGCCAGCAGCTTGTCGGGACAGGGACATGAGCAGTTCTTC.

Points on this clone: Other nucleotide sequences in the sample specify the same CDR3. The genes are TRBV6-5 and TRBJ1-1, with 7 bases aligning to TRBD1. This CDR3 contains 15 residues. After removal of 0 bases from V and 1 base from J, the junction contained 2 bases not matched to a gene. Per germline, CDR1 MNHEY and CDR2 SVGAGI. In DNA form, the CDR3 reads TGTGCCAGCAGTTACTCTTACAGGGGGAACACTGAAGCTTTCTTT. It encodes CASSYSYRGNTEAFF.

The chain is built from TRBV27 and TRBJ2-7, with 8 bases fitting TRBD2. In germline, CDR1 is MNHEY, CDR2 SMNVEV (reference sequence). The V segment lost 4 bases and the J segment 6 bases; nucleotides outside the gene matches: 11. This CDR3 contains 15 residues. CDR3 DNA: TGTGCCAGCAGTTCCCTGGGAGCGGGAGAAGGCGAGCAGTACTTC. Translating gives CASSSLGAGEGEQYF.

The rearrangement joins TRBV3-1 (or the pseudogene TRBV3-2) to TRBJ1-2; 7 nucleotides match TRBD1. Trimming at V came to 0 bases and at J to 8 bases, leaving 9 bases not matched to a gene. The CDR3 loop spans 15 amino acids. Germline CDR1 reads LGHDT; CDR2 reads YNNKEL (reference sequence). CDR3 sequence: CASSQDQRPGGGYTF. The CDR3 coding sequence is TGTGCCAGCAGCCAAGACCAGAGGCCAGGGGGAGGCTACACCTTC.

The V call is TRBV5-1, the J call TRBJ1-3, with a possible D match to TRBD1 (5 bases). V lost 0 bases to trimming and J lost 2 bases, with 9 bases between them. There are 15 residues in the CDR3. Germline V gives CDR1 SGHRS, CDR2 YFSETQ. The CDR3 DNA reads as TGCGCCAGCAGCTTGGTTCAGGGTGCTGGAAACACCATATATTTT. This gives the protein CASSLVQGAGNTIYF.

The table lists this clone with a few counts. The chain joins TRBV9 to TRBJ2-3, with TRBD1 matching 9 bases. With V trimmed by 2 bases and J by 4 bases, 5 bases remained unmatched. CDR3 length: 15 amino acids. From germline, CDR1 is SGDLS and CDR2 YYNGEE. Here the CDR3 DNA reads TGTGCCAGCAGCGTCTGGACAGGGGAGGCAGATACGCAGTATTTT. Translated: CASSVWTGEADTQYF.

This clone was counted between two and nine times. V and J are TRBV5-1 and TRBJ1-2; 9 bases align to TRBD1. Germline CDR1 and CDR2: SGHRS and YFSETQ. The junction had 8 bases not matched to a gene; V was cut back by 0 bases and J by 8 bases. The CDR3 runs 15 residues. The CDR3 reads CASSLAWTGEGGYTF. In nucleotides, the CDR3 is TGCGCCAGCAGCTTGGCCTGGACAGGGGAAGGAGGCTACACCTTC.

The V gene is TRBV5-1, the J gene TRBJ2-2, with a tentative D call TRBD2 (5 bases). The CDR3 is 15 amino acids. The V gene lost 4 bases and the J gene lost 0 bases, with 10 bases spanning the gap. Germline-derived CDR1 and CDR2 are SGHRS and YFSETQ. DNA of the CDR3: TGCGCCAGCAGCGAAAGCGGCACGAACACCGGGGAGCTGTTTTTT. This codes for CASSESGTNTGELFF.

In regard to this clone: This specimen includes other DNA sequences encoding the same CDR3. This chain links TRBV7-8 with TRBJ2-3; 11 nucleotides line up with TRBD1. The CDR3 is 16 amino acids. CDR1 and CDR2 from the germline V gene are SGHVS and FQNEAQ. The ends lost 5 bases at V and 1 base at J; junction bases unmatched: 5. CDR3 bases: TGTGCCAGCAGCCCTAGGGACAGGGGGGGCACAGATACGCAGTATTTT. It encodes CASSPRDRGGTDTQYF.

The chain uses TRBV18 and TRBJ2-3; TRBD2 agrees at 10 bases. CDR3 length: 15 residues. Germline V gives CDR1 KGHSH, CDR2 LQKENI. V was pared by 3 bases and J by 4 bases, with 4 bases of the junction left unmatched. CDR3 residues: CASSPRSGRSDTQYF. CDR3 in DNA: TGTGCCAGCTCACCCCGTAGCGGGAGGTCAGATACGCAGTATTTT.

This rearrangement joins TRBV4-2 to TRBJ2-5, with D possibly matching TRBD2 (5 bases). The CDR3 contains 16 residues. Germline lookup yields CDR1 LGHNA and CDR2 YNFKEQ. With 0 bases removed from V and 2 bases from J, the gap between germline ends came to 13 bases. The CDR3 region has the DNA TGTGCCAGCAGCCAAGATCTTACCAGCGGACAAGAGACCCAGTACTTC. Its translation: CASSQDLTSGQETQYF.

The CDR3 DNA sequence: TGTGCCAGCAGCGCTAGCATAGCGGGAGCAAATTACAATGAGCAGTTCTTC. It is translated as CASSASIAGANYNEQFF. The chain links TRBV9 to TRBJ2-1; 9 bases match TRBD2. This CDR3 spans 17 amino acids. V was pared by 3 bases and J by 4 bases, with 11 bases of the junction left unmatched. Per germline, CDR1 SGDLS and CDR2 YYNGEE. Variable domain in full (rest from reference TRBV9 and TRBJ2-1): DSGVTQTPKHLITATGQRVTLRCSPRSGDLSVYWYQQSLDQGLQFLIQYYNGEERAKGNILERFSAQQFPDLHSELNLSSLELGDSALYFCASSASIAGANYNEQFFGPGTRLTVL.

The sample holds one count of this clone. J is TRBJ1-6 and V is TRBV27, with 9 bases that match TRBD1. Germline V CDR1 and CDR2: MNHEY, SMNVEV (reference sequence). The J segment lost 8 bases and the V segment lost 11 bases, leaving 4 bases of the junction unmatched. This CDR3 contains 12 residues. The CDR3 sequence: CASTGGDSPLHF. As DNA, the CDR3 is TGTGCCTCGACAGGGGGGGATTCACCCCTCCACTTT.

The rearrangement links TRBV18 to TRBJ1-1, with a weak D call TRBD1 (5 bases). The germline V gene encodes CDR1 KGHSH and CDR2 LQKENI. The CDR3 has 13 residues. V gave up 10 bases and J gave up 5 bases, with 17 bases separating them. The CDR3 nucleotides are TGTGCCACCTTATATGGGGAGGGGACTGAAGCTTTCTTT. Protein sequence: CATLYGEGTEAFF.

The rearrangement uses TRBV10-2 and TRBJ2-3; 7 bases map to TRBD1. V gave up 5 bases and J gave up 8 bases; unmatched junction bases: 10. The CDR3 has 14 amino acids. In germline, CDR1 is WSHSY, CDR2 SAAADI. The CDR3 nucleotides are TGCGCCAGCAGTTGGGACAGCCGGGAAGTTACGCAGTATTTT. Translation: CASSWDSREVTQYF.

This chain joins TRBV24-1 and TRBJ2-5; D is unresolved. Germline V CDR1 and CDR2: KGHDR, SFDVKD. The CDR3 has 14 residues. Between the trimmed V and J ends, which lost 3 bases and 0 bases, there was a span of 7 bases. The CDR3 nucleotides are TGTGCCACCAGTGATCACCAGTACCAAGAGACCCAGTACTTC. This codes for CATSDHQYQETQYF.

The chain is built from TRBV7-8 and TRBJ2-7; tentative D call: TRBD1 (6 bases). The CDR3 is 12 amino acids. V lost 5 bases, J lost 4 bases, and 9 bases lay in between. The V gene's germline CDR1 is SGHVS and CDR2 FQNEAQ. The chain's CDR3 is CASSQDRYEQYF. The CDR3 region has the DNA TGTGCCAGCAGCCAAGACAGGTACGAGCAGTACTTC.